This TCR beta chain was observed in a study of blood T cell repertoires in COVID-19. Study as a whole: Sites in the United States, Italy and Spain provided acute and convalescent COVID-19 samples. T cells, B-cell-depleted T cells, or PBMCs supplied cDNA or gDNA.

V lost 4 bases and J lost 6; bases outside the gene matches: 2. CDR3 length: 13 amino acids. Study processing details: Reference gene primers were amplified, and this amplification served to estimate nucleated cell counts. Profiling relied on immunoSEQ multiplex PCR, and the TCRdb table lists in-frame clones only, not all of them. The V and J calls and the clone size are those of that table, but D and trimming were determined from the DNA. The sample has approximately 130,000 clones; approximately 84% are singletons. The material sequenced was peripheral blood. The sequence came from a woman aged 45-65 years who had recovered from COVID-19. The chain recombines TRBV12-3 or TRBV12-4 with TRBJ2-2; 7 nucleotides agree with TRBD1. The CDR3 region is CASSSTGAGELFF. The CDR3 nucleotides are TGTGCCAGCAGTTCCACAGGGGCCGGGGAGCTGTTTTTT.